The T cell receptor beta chain described here comes from a study of blood T cell repertoires in COVID-19. Overall study: Acute and convalescent COVID-19 specimens originated in the United States, Italy and Spain. From T cells, B-cell-depleted T cells, or PBMCs came the material, which was cDNA or gDNA.

In the source study's methods: Estimation of nucleated cell counts relied on the amplification of reference gene primers. Assay: immunoSEQ multiplex PCR; the TCRdb copy retains only in-frame clones and omits some. The V and J calls and clone size are taken from that table; D and trimming were inferred from the DNA. In the table there are about 200,000 clones, more than 70% of which are singletons. There are 18 residues in the CDR3. V was trimmed by 5 bases and J by 4 bases, leaving 26 bases between them. Germline lookup yields CDR1 PRHDT and CDR2 FYEKMQ (reference sequence). This clonotype was obtained from a man between 18 and 29 years old with active or convalescent COVID-19. Sequenced input: peripheral blood. This rearrangement joins TRBV13 to TRBJ1-1; D gene uncertain. This CDR3 is CASSPILPGGWWVTEAFF. CDR3 DNA sequence: TGTGCCAGCAGCCCGATTCTCCCCGGAGGTTGGTGGGTCACTGAAGCTTTCTTT.